This is a list of T cell receptor beta chains from one sample in a study of T cells after posttransplantation cyclophosphamide. Clones were sequenced by immunoSEQ multiplex PCR, and TCRdb holds only the in-frame ones, with some missing. The sample gives 10,000 to 15,000 clones, none seen only once, and the top ten clones hold 7.3%. What was sequenced was PBMCs. The origin of the receptors is a woman aged 40 to 50 in good health, CMV-negative, and a related stem cell transplant donor. Each CDR3 is given with its conserved first and last residue. The D gene is left open where the match is weak. Clone size is shown for a subset of rows, as once, few, many or a class of expanded clone.

v_gene: TRBV2; d_gene: -; j_gene: TRBJ1-4; abundance: many; CDR3nt: TGTGCCAGCAGTGAAGTCCTGCAGGGGAACGAAAAACTGTTTTTT; CDR3aa: CASSEVLQGNEKLFF
v_gene: TRBV4-1; d_gene: -; j_gene: TRBJ1-3; abundance: large; CDR3nt: TGCGCCAGCAGCCTCTGGAAGGGGAAATCTGGAAACACCATATATTTT; CDR3aa: CASSLWKGKSGNTIYF
v_gene: TRBV29-1; d_gene: TRBD1; j_gene: TRBJ1-1; abundance: many; CDR3nt: TGCAGCCTAAGGACAGGGGAGGCAACTGAAGCTTTCTTT; CDR3aa: CSLRTGEATEAFF
v_gene: TRBV23-1; d_gene: TRBD1; j_gene: TRBJ1-1; abundance: few; CDR3nt: TGCGCCAGCAGCCGGTTAGGATTCAGGACAGGGGGTTGTAGGGAGACTGAAGCTTTCTTT; CDR3aa: CASSRLGFRTGGCRETEAFF
v_gene: TRBV18; d_gene: -; j_gene: TRBJ1-3; abundance: many; CDR3nt: TGTGCCAGTTTCAGTGCTTGGAACACCATATATTTT; CDR3aa: CASFSAWNTIYF
v_gene: TRBV4-2; d_gene: TRBD2; j_gene: TRBJ2-2; abundance: many; CDR3nt: TGTGCCAGCAGCCAAGAACTAGCGGGAGGAAACACCGGGGAGCTGTTTTTT; CDR3aa: CASSQELAGGNTGELFF
v_gene: TRBV19; d_gene: -; j_gene: TRBJ2-3; abundance: many; CDR3nt: TGTGCCAGTAGTGGGCCAGGGTTGGTGAGCACAGATACGCAGTATTTT; CDR3aa: CASSGPGLVSTDTQYF
v_gene: TRBV4-1; d_gene: -; j_gene: TRBJ1-1; abundance: many; CDR3nt: TGCGCCAGCAGCCACCATGGCGGCACTGAAGCTTTCTTT; CDR3aa: CASSHHGGTEAFF
v_gene: TRBV20-1; d_gene: -; j_gene: TRBJ2-3; abundance: -; CDR3nt: TGCAGTGCTAAAACGGGGGATACGCAGTATTTT; CDR3aa: CSAKTGDTQYF
v_gene: TRBV5-4; d_gene: TRBD2; j_gene: TRBJ2-3; abundance: many; CDR3nt: TGTGCCAGCAGCTCGGCCCTGGCTAGCGGGGGGGCGTATACGCAGTATTTT; CDR3aa: CASSSALASGGAYTQYF
v_gene: TRBV2; d_gene: -; j_gene: TRBJ1-4; abundance: many; CDR3nt: TGTGCCAGCCTTTATACTGGAACTAATGAAAAACTGTTTTTT; CDR3aa: CASLYTGTNEKLFF
v_gene: TRBV11-2; d_gene: TRBD2; j_gene: TRBJ2-3; abundance: -; CDR3nt: TGTGCCAGCAGCGGGGGGGAGGTGTGGGATACGCAGTATTTT; CDR3aa: CASSGGEVWDTQYF
v_gene: TRBV5-1; d_gene: -; j_gene: TRBJ2-5; abundance: many; CDR3nt: TGCGCCAGCACCTTCTCTCCCCAAGAGACCCAGTACTTC; CDR3aa: CASTFSPQETQYF
v_gene: TRBV6-4; d_gene: TRBD2; j_gene: TRBJ2-1; abundance: many; CDR3nt: TGTGCCAGCAGTGACGGGACTAGTGAGTACAATGAGCAGTTCTTC; CDR3aa: CASSDGTSEYNEQFF
v_gene: TRBV5-6; d_gene: -; j_gene: TRBJ1-1; abundance: many; CDR3nt: TGTGCCAGCAGCCCAAGAGGCACTGAAGCTTTCTTT; CDR3aa: CASSPRGTEAFF
v_gene: TRBV18; d_gene: -; j_gene: TRBJ1-1; abundance: many; CDR3nt: TGTGCCAGCTCCCCCGCCCGGGGAGTTAACACTGAAGCTTTCTTT; CDR3aa: CASSPARGVNTEAFF
v_gene: TRBV7-2; d_gene: -; j_gene: TRBJ1-3; abundance: many; CDR3nt: TGTGCCAGCAGCTCGGAGATAGCTTCTGGAAACACCATATATTTT; CDR3aa: CASSSEIASGNTIYF
v_gene: TRBV19; d_gene: TRBD1; j_gene: TRBJ1-1; abundance: medium-sized; CDR3nt: TGTGCCAGTAGTCAGGGTAGACAGGGGGTCACTGAAGCTTTCTTT; CDR3aa: CASSQGRQGVTEAFF
v_gene: TRBV7-2; d_gene: TRBD2; j_gene: TRBJ2-5; abundance: few; CDR3nt: TGTGCCAGCAGCCCGGGACTAGCGCATATACAGTACTTC; CDR3aa: CASSPGLAHIQYF
v_gene: TRBV5-1; d_gene: TRBD1; j_gene: TRBJ2-7; abundance: many; CDR3nt: TGCGCCAGCAGAGGACAGGGGGAGAACGAGCAGTACTTC; CDR3aa: CASRGQGENEQYF
v_gene: TRBV7-7; d_gene: TRBD1; j_gene: TRBJ2-5; abundance: many; CDR3nt: TGTGCTAGCAGCTTAGGTACAGGGGGTCAAGAGACCCAGTACTTC; CDR3aa: CASSLGTGGQETQYF
v_gene: TRBV4-3; d_gene: TRBD1; j_gene: TRBJ1-2; abundance: many; CDR3nt: TGCGCCAGCAGCCAAGATCAACAGGGGTCTATAGGCTACACCTTC; CDR3aa: CASSQDQQGSIGYTF
v_gene: TRBV18; d_gene: -; j_gene: TRBJ1-1; abundance: many; CDR3nt: TGTGCCAGCTCACCAGTTGACTCTCAGGGTGAAGCTTTCTTT; CDR3aa: CASSPVDSQGEAFF
v_gene: TRBV5-1; d_gene: TRBD1; j_gene: TRBJ1-6; abundance: many; CDR3nt: TGCGCCAGCAGGGGGACAGGTGGTAATTCACCCCTCCACTTT; CDR3aa: CASRGTGGNSPLHF
v_gene: TRBV14; d_gene: -; j_gene: TRBJ2-1; abundance: many; CDR3nt: TGTGCCAGCAACGGACAGTTATACAATGAGCAGTTCTTC; CDR3aa: CASNGQLYNEQFF
v_gene: TRBV5-1; d_gene: -; j_gene: TRBJ2-1; abundance: many; CDR3nt: TGCGCCAGCAGCTCAGGTGATGCGGGCTTGAACAATGAGCAGTTCTTC; CDR3aa: CASSSGDAGLNNEQFF
v_gene: TRBV6-1; d_gene: TRBD1; j_gene: TRBJ1-4; abundance: many; CDR3nt: TGTGCCAGCAGTGAGGGGGACAGATGGGGGGAAAAACTGTTTTTT; CDR3aa: CASSEGDRWGEKLFF
v_gene: TRBV9; d_gene: TRBD1; j_gene: TRBJ1-1; abundance: many; CDR3nt: TGTGCCAGCAGCGTAGAAGCAGGGGGTACCACTGAAGCTTTCTTT; CDR3aa: CASSVEAGGTTEAFF
v_gene: TRBV11-3; d_gene: TRBD2; j_gene: TRBJ2-3; abundance: many; CDR3nt: TGTGCCAGCAGCTTGCGGGGGGTCTACACAGATACGCAGTATTTT; CDR3aa: CASSLRGVYTDTQYF
v_gene: TRBV6-5; d_gene: -; j_gene: TRBJ2-7; abundance: many; CDR3nt: TGTGCCAGCAGTTACTCAAGCGGTACCTCCTACGAGCAGTACTTC; CDR3aa: CASSYSSGTSYEQYF
v_gene: TRBV10-3; d_gene: -; j_gene: TRBJ1-5; abundance: many; CDR3nt: TGTGCCATCCAGACAGATAGCAATCAGCCCCAGCATTTT; CDR3aa: CAIQTDSNQPQHF
v_gene: TRBV15; d_gene: TRBD1; j_gene: TRBJ2-7; abundance: many; CDR3nt: TGTGCCACCAGCAGAGACGCCGGGACAGGGTGGTACGAGCAGTACTTC; CDR3aa: CATSRDAGTGWYEQYF
v_gene: TRBV29-1; d_gene: -; j_gene: TRBJ1-1; abundance: many; CDR3nt: TGCAGCGCCGTAAAATTGAACACTGAAGCTTTCTTT; CDR3aa: CSAVKLNTEAFF
v_gene: TRBV4-2; d_gene: TRBD1; j_gene: TRBJ2-5; abundance: few; CDR3nt: TGTGCCAGCAGCTTAGCGCCGGGACAGCAAGAGACCCAGTACTTC; CDR3aa: CASSLAPGQQETQYF
v_gene: TRBV7-9; d_gene: -; j_gene: TRBJ2-1; abundance: many; CDR3nt: TGTGCCAGCAGCGTATCGGGGTTGGTCTACAATGAGCAGTTCTTC; CDR3aa: CASSVSGLVYNEQFF